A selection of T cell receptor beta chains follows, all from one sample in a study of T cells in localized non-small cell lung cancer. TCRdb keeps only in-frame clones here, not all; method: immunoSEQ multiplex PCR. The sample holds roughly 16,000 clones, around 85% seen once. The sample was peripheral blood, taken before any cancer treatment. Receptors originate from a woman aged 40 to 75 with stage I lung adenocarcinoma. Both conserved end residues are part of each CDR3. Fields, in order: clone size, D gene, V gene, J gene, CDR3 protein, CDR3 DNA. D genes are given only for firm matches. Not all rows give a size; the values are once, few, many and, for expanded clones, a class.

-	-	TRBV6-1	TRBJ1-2	CASAPDGNYVGYTF	TGTGCCAGCGCTCCGGACGGGAACTATGTTGGCTACACCTTC
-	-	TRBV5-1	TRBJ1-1	CASSLAAQGNTEAFF	TGCGCCAGCAGCTTGGCGGCGCAGGGGAACACTGAAGCTTTCTTT
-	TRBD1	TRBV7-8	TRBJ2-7	CASRQRTGTSPEQYF	TGTGCCAGCAGACAGAGGACAGGGACTTCGCCCGAGCAGTACTTC
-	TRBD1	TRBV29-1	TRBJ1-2	CSVDLWSTGTGFGYTF	TGCAGCGTTGATCTCTGGAGTACGGGGACAGGGTTTGGCTACACCTTC
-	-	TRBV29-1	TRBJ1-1	CSVDNGGTEAFF	TGCAGCGTTGATAACGGGGGTACTGAAGCTTTCTTT
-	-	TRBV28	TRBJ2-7	CASSLGTSSDEQYF	TGTGCCAGCAGTTTAGGGACGTCTAGCGACGAGCAGTACTTC
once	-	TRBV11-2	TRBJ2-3	CASSLIRGGTQYF	TGTGCCAGCAGCTTAATCAGGGGAGGTACGCAGTATTTT
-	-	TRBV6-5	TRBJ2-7	CASSYLHTGVYEQYF	TGTGCCAGCAGTTACCTCCACACGGGGGTTTACGAGCAGTACTTC
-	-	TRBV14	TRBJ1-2	CASSQFVGGAFYGYTF	TGTGCCAGCAGCCAATTCGTGGGGGGCGCATTCTATGGCTACACCTTC
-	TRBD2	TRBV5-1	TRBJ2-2	CASSLIAGTIGELFF	TGCGCCAGCAGCTTGATAGCGGGGACGATCGGGGAGCTGTTTTTT
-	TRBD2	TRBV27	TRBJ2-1	CASTTLAGTLNEQFF	TGTGCCAGCACCACCCTAGCGGGGACTCTCAATGAGCAGTTCTTC
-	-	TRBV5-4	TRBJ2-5	CASSLEGVEETQYF	TGTGCCAGCAGCTTGGAAGGGGTGGAAGAGACCCAGTACTTC
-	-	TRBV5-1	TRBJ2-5	CASSLDGTGKETQYF	TGCGCCAGCAGCTTGGACGGGACTGGGAAAGAGACCCAGTACTTC
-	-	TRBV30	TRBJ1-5	CAWSKSSGHSNQPQHF	TGTGCCTGGAGTAAATCCTCAGGCCACAGCAATCAGCCCCAGCATTTT
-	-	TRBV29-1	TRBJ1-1	CSARGLTEAFF	TGCAGCGCTAGAGGGCTCACTGAAGCTTTCTTT
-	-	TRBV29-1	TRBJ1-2	CSVYKRGPYGYTF	TGCAGCGTCTATAAGAGAGGGCCTTATGGCTACACCTTC
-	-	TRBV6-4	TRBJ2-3	CASRVPSTDTQYF	TGTGCCAGCCGCGTACCTAGCACAGATACGCAGTATTTT
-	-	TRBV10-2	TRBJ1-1	CASTRTALNTEAFF	TGCGCCAGCACCAGGACAGCTTTGAACACTGAAGCTTTCTTT
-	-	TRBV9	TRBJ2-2	CASSVSGNTGELFF	TGTGCCAGCAGCGTTTCAGGGAACACCGGGGAGCTGTTTTTT
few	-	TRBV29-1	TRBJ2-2	CSVRLGTGELFF	TGCAGCGTGAGATTGGGCACCGGGGAGCTGTTTTTT
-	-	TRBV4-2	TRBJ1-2	CASSQEGRQPQRAYGYTF	TGTGCCAGCAGCCAAGAGGGGCGACAACCCCAACGGGCCTATGGCTACACCTTC
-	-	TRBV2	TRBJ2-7	CASSEGLGRSEQYF	TGTGCCAGCAGTGAAGGTCTGGGGCGGAGCGAGCAGTACTTC
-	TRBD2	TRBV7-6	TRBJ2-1	CASSFDSGGAKEQFF	TGTGCCAGCAGCTTTGATAGCGGGGGGGCAAAAGAGCAGTTCTTC
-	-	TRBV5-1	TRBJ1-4	CASSLVVSREGEKLFF	TGCGCCAGCAGCTTGGTCGTCAGTCGGGAGGGTGAAAAACTGTTTTTT
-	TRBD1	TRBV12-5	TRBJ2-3	CASGEGQGTDTQYF	TGTGCTAGTGGTGAGGGACAGGGGACAGATACGCAGTATTTT
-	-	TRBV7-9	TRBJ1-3	CASSLRGGVIDTIYF	TGTGCCAGCAGCTTAAGAGGAGGGGTGATTGACACCATATATTTT
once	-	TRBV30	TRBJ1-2	CACDIFNYGYTF	TGTGCCTGCGATATTTTTAACTATGGCTACACCTTC
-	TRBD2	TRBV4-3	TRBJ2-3	CASSQEWRGGADTQYF	TGCGCCAGCAGCCAAGAGTGGCGGGGGGGCGCGGATACGCAGTATTTT
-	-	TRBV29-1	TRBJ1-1	CSVGGGGDTEAFF	TGCAGCGTCGGGGGAGGTGGGGACACTGAAGCTTTCTTT
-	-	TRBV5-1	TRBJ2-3	CASTGSTSTDTQYF	TGCGCCAGCACCGGCTCGACTAGCACAGATACGCAGTATTTT
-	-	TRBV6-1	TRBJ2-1	CASSITSSYNEQFF	TGTGCCAGCAGTATTACGAGCTCCTACAATGAGCAGTTCTTC
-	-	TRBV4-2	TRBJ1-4	CASSPAGGGDEKLFF	TGTGCCAGCAGCCCCGCGGGGGGTGGTGATGAAAAACTGTTTTTT
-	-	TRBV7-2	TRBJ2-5	CASSTIHQETQYF	TGTGCCAGCAGCACGATTCATCAAGAGACCCAGTACTTC
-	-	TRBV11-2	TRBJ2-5	CASSRSGRAGVETQYF	TGTGCCAGCAGCCGTTCCGGACGGGCCGGGGTGGAGACCCAGTACTTC
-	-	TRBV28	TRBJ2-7	CASSLGAYEQYF	TGTGCCAGCAGTTTGGGCGCCTACGAGCAGTACTTC
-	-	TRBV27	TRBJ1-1	CASSKGQLGLNTEAFF	TGTGCCAGCAGTAAGGGGCAGCTTGGGCTGAACACTGAAGCTTTCTTT
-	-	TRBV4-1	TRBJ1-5	CASSQDPQGNQPQHF	TGCGCCAGCAGCCAAGATCCTCAGGGCAATCAGCCCCAGCATTTT
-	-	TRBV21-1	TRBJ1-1	CASSSLDRGFMNTEAFF	TGTGCCAGCAGCTCTCTCGACAGGGGCTTCATGAACACTGAAGCTTTCTTT
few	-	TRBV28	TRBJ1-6	CASPPGGNSPLHF	TGTGCCAGCCCGCCGGGGGGGAATTCACCCCTCCACTTT
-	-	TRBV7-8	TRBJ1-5	CASSLATGDNQPQHF	TGTGCCAGCAGCTTAGCCACGGGGGACAATCAGCCCCAGCATTTT
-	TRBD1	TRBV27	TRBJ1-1	CASGLQGKAFF	TGTGCCAGCGGCCTACAGGGGAAAGCTTTCTTT